The entry below describes one T cell receptor beta chain. The data derive from a study of blood T cell repertoires in COVID-19. Trimming removed 7 bases from V and 0 bases from J, with 10 bases in between. This CDR3 region has 13 residues. The germline V gene encodes CDR1 WSHSY and CDR2 SAAADI. How the authors handled the data: How many nucleated cells were present was estimated from reference gene primer amplification. The protocol was immunoSEQ multiplex PCR, while the TCRdb copy is restricted to in-frame clones and leaves out a portion. The V and J calls and clone size were taken over from that table, and D and trimming were inferred from the DNA. The sample carries approximately 250,000 clones, around 82% recorded once.

The sample comprised peripheral blood. The TCR comes from a human donor in a cohort sampled during active COVID-19. This rearrangement joins TRBV10-2 to TRBJ2-7; TRBD1 might be the D (5 bases). The CDR3 protein is CASKQEDSYEQYF. DNA for the CDR3: TGCGCCAGCAAACAGGAAGACTCCTACGAGCAGTACTTC.